In this sample, the clone carrying this T cell receptor beta chain turned up many times. The target antigen is unknown. People with hyperthyroidism were aged 18 to 65 and newly diagnosed, under 2 months' duration. Other autoimmune disease, uncontrolled infection, pregnancy and lactation led to exclusion. Germline CDR1 reads DFQATT; CDR2 reads SNEGSKA (reference sequence). CDR3 length: 15 residues. V lost 3 bases and J 5 bases, leaving 17 bases between the germline ends. RNA transcripts yielded amplified TCR beta CDR3 regions. First-round RT-PCR relied on HTBI primers, and a second-round multiplex PCR came next. One entry per CDR3 protein results from TCRdb running MiXCR on the multiplex PCR reads. The table records around 1.1 million distinct CDR3 sequences, less than 45% of them present only once. The source of the sample is a study of Graves' ophthalmopathy and Graves' hyperthyroidism. Study results and caveats: This model predicted ophthalmopathy progression (sensitivity about 67%, specificity about 72%).

This sequence joins TRBV20-1 and TRBJ1-5, with a weak D call TRBD1 (5 bases). The TCR sequence derives from an adult man with Graves' hyperthyroidism. The material sequenced was peripheral blood or thyroid tissue (not recorded which). Here the CDR3 reads CSASPGYQRDQPQHF. DNA of the CDR3: TGCAGTGCTAGCCCAGGGTATCAAAGAGATCAGCCCCAGCATTTT.